The rows below give T cell receptor beta chains drawn from one sample of a study of cytomegalovirus exposure and HLA in healthy donors. This table comes from immunoSEQ multiplex PCR, and its TCRdb copy is limited to in-frame clones, with some not included. The sample includes around 150,000 clones, approximately 82% of them seen just once. Sequencing was done on a sample of PBMCs. The receptor source for this set is a man in his forties in good health and CMV-seronegative. Both conserved end residues are part of each CDR3. A D gene is named only where the DNA matches it firmly. For some rows the clone size is stated as once, few or many, or as a class when expanded; others skip it.

V gene	clone size	D gene	J gene	CDR3 protein	CDR3 DNA
TRBV6-1	-	-	TRBJ2-3	CASSDSTDTTDTQYF	TGTGCCAGCAGTGATTCGACAGACACCACAGATACGCAGTATTTT
TRBV9	-	TRBD2	TRBJ2-1	CASSVVPSGRAGQFF	TGTGCCAGCAGCGTAGTGCCTAGCGGGAGGGCCGGGCAGTTCTTC
TRBV14	-	-	TRBJ1-3	CASSQVASSGNTIYF	TGTGCCAGCAGCCAAGTAGCCTCCTCTGGAAACACCATATATTTT
TRBV7-9	-	-	TRBJ1-5	CASSSAGGGQPQHF	TGTGCCAGCAGCTCGGCTGGGGGAGGTCAGCCCCAGCATTTT
TRBV5-4	-	TRBD2	TRBJ2-1	CASSPGLAGANEQFF	TGTGCCAGCAGCCCCGGACTAGCGGGAGCCAATGAGCAGTTCTTC
TRBV5-6	-	-	TRBJ2-7	CASSLAAGAYEQYF	TGTGCCAGCAGCTTGGCCGCGGGCGCCTACGAGCAGTACTTC
TRBV5-1	-	TRBD2	TRBJ2-3	CASSLAGLALDTQYF	TGCGCCAGCAGCTTGGCGGGACTAGCGTTAGATACGCAGTATTTT
TRBV9	-	TRBD2	TRBJ2-5	CASSQWGRERTSGGLETQYF	TGTGCCAGCAGCCAATGGGGCAGGGAGCGGACTAGCGGGGGATTGGAGACCCAGTACTTC
TRBV7-9	-	-	TRBJ2-4	CASSFIGQRNIQYF	TGTGCCAGCAGCTTTATAGGACAGAGAAACATTCAGTACTTC
TRBV7-2	-	TRBD1	TRBJ1-2	CASSFTGGGDGYTF	TGTGCCAGCAGCTTTACAGGGGGCGGGGATGGCTACACCTTC
TRBV5-6	-	TRBD1	TRBJ2-7	CASSLGGTASYEQYF	TGTGCCAGCAGCTTGGGGGGGACAGCAAGTTACGAGCAGTACTTC
TRBV11-2	once	-	TRBJ2-1	CASSLDPGRGNEQFF	TGTGCCAGCAGCTTAGATCCGGGCCGGGGCAATGAGCAGTTCTTC
TRBV5-1	-	TRBD2	TRBJ2-1	CASRTVSGRADNEQFF	TGCGCCAGCCGAACGGTTAGTGGGAGGGCGGACAATGAGCAGTTCTTC
TRBV6-1	-	TRBD2	TRBJ2-7	CASSPSGGYEQYF	TGTGCCAGCAGTCCTAGCGGGGGATACGAGCAGTACTTC
TRBV4-1	-	-	TRBJ1-1	CASSLQVMNTEAFF	TGCGCCAGCAGCCTTCAGGTCATGAACACTGAAGCTTTCTTT
TRBV5-1	once	TRBD2	TRBJ2-3	CASSFGLAGGPNTDTQYF	TGCGCCAGCAGCTTCGGCCTAGCGGGGGGGCCCAACACAGATACGCAGTATTTT
TRBV6-5	-	-	TRBJ1-6	CATRTYNSPLHF	TGTGCCACGAGAACGTATAATTCACCCCTCCACTTT
TRBV5-1	-	TRBD2	TRBJ2-7	CASSSGPGGEQYF	TGCGCCAGCAGCTCCGGACCGGGGGGCGAGCAGTACTTC
TRBV28	-	TRBD1	TRBJ1-2	CASSPSGTGGTAYGYTF	TGTGCCAGCAGTCCATCCGGGACAGGGGGAACGGCCTATGGCTACACCTTC
TRBV9	-	-	TRBJ2-1	CASSVVEGGPSNEQFF	TGTGCCAGCAGCGTAGTTGAGGGGGGGCCAAGTAATGAGCAGTTCTTC
TRBV19	-	-	TRBJ2-5	CASSNPYQETQYF	TGTGCCAGTAGTAATCCGTACCAAGAGACCCAGTACTTC
TRBV30	-	-	TRBJ2-5	CAWSGLGARQETQYF	TGTGCCTGGAGTGGCTTGGGGGCCAGACAAGAGACCCAGTACTTC
TRBV10-3	-	TRBD1	TRBJ1-2	CATPGSQGDGYTF	TGTGCCACCCCCGGCTCACAGGGGGATGGCTACACCTTC
TRBV20-1	few	-	TRBJ2-7	CSASNYYEQYF	TGCAGTGCTAGTAACTATTACGAGCAGTACTTC
TRBV19	-	TRBD2	TRBJ2-3	CASSPPRRAGDDTQYF	TGTGCCAGTAGTCCCCCGCGGAGAGCGGGGGACGATACGCAGTATTTT
TRBV9	-	-	TRBJ1-4	CASSVGGQLNEKLFF	TGTGCCAGCAGCGTAGGGGGGCAGTTAAATGAAAAACTGTTTTTT
TRBV2	once	TRBD2	TRBJ2-3	CASRPLAGGTDTQYF	TGTGCCAGCAGACCCCTAGCGGGGGGGACAGATACGCAGTATTTT
TRBV7-3	-	TRBD1	TRBJ2-3	CASSDRGLADTQYF	TGTGCCAGCAGTGACAGGGGGCTAGCAGATACGCAGTATTTT
TRBV5-1	-	-	TRBJ1-1	CASSLTVGEAFF	TGCGCCAGCAGCTTGACTGTCGGTGAAGCTTTCTTT
TRBV30	-	TRBD1	TRBJ2-7	CAWSVLGQVSYEQYF	TGTGCCTGGAGTGTCTTGGGACAGGTCTCCTACGAGCAGTACTTC
TRBV4-3	-	-	TRBJ2-5	CASSQDPSGIETQYF	TGCGCCAGCAGCCAAGACCCCTCAGGGATAGAGACCCAGTACTTC
TRBV11-2	-	TRBD2	TRBJ2-1	CASSLAGTSGANEQFF	TGTGCCAGCAGCTTAGCGGGGACTAGCGGGGCCAATGAGCAGTTCTTC
TRBV2	once	TRBD1	TRBJ2-1	CATEPDRGYNEQFF	TGTGCCACTGAGCCGGACAGGGGATACAATGAGCAGTTCTTC
TRBV6-5	-	TRBD1	TRBJ2-3	CASSDRASTDTQYF	TGTGCCAGCAGTGACAGGGCTAGCACAGATACGCAGTATTTT
TRBV5-6	-	-	TRBJ2-2	CASSLWQGRGELFF	TGTGCCAGCAGCTTGTGGCAGGGGCGCGGGGAGCTGTTTTTT
TRBV7-6	-	-	TRBJ1-4	CASSLGGGPEKLFF	TGTGCCAGCAGCCTGGGGGGAGGCCCTGAAAAACTGTTTTTT
TRBV5-6	-	TRBD2	TRBJ2-7	CASRGGLAASEQYF	TGTGCCAGCAGGGGGGGACTAGCGGCCTCCGAGCAGTACTTC
TRBV4-1	few	TRBD1	TRBJ1-1	CASSPQRDSEAFF	TGCGCCAGCAGCCCGCAAAGGGACAGCGAAGCTTTCTTT
TRBV7-3	-	TRBD1	TRBJ2-7	CASSSGGVQGGEQYF	TGTGCCAGCAGCTCTGGAGGGGTACAGGGGGGCGAGCAGTACTTC
TRBV18	-	TRBD1	TRBJ1-5	CASSPQTGGDQPQHF	TGTGCCAGCTCACCACAGACAGGGGGGGATCAGCCCCAGCATTTT
TRBV5-1	-	TRBD1	TRBJ2-7	CASSKEGQGSYEQYF	TGCGCCAGCAGCAAGGAGGGACAGGGTAGTTACGAGCAGTACTTC
TRBV25-1	-	-	TRBJ2-3	CASSEWGSSVSTDTQYF	TGTGCCAGCAGTGAATGGGGAAGTAGCGTAAGCACAGATACGCAGTATTTT
TRBV7-8	-	-	TRBJ2-7	CASSTLPTNYEQYF	TGTGCCAGCAGCACCCTTCCCACAAACTACGAGCAGTACTTC
TRBV30	once	TRBD2	TRBJ2-7	CAWQPTSGFTYEQYF	TGTGCCTGGCAACCGACTAGCGGGTTTACCTACGAGCAGTACTTC
TRBV28	-	-	TRBJ2-1	CASSLRGKGYNEQFF	TGTGCCAGCAGTTTAAGGGGGAAAGGATACAATGAGCAGTTCTTC
TRBV11-1	-	TRBD2	TRBJ2-3	CASSFGGRFSTDTQYF	TGTGCCAGCAGCTTTGGCGGGAGGTTTAGCACAGATACGCAGTATTTT
TRBV28	-	TRBD1	TRBJ1-5	CAKGQGQNQPQHF	TGTGCCAAGGGACAGGGACAGAATCAGCCCCAGCATTTT
TRBV4-3	-	TRBD2	TRBJ2-1	CASSQEFSGGCEQFF	TGCGCCAGCAGCCAAGAGTTTAGCGGGGGGTGTGAGCAGTTCTTC
TRBV4-1	-	-	TRBJ1-6	CASSQGAPRQYNSPLHF	TGCGCCAGCAGCCAAGGGGCGCCGAGACAATATAATTCACCCCTCCACTTT
TRBV11-2	-	-	TRBJ1-4	CASSTYGSVGAGKLFF	TGTGCCAGCAGCACATACGGCAGCGTAGGGGCCGGAAAACTGTTTTTT